The 14 T cell receptor beta chains presented below share a single source sample, sequenced in a study of STAT5B mutations in CD4+ large granular lymphocyte leukemia. Repertoires were generated with immunoSEQ multiplex PCR, while TCRdb's copy carries only in-frame clones and drops some. The sample includes approximately 30,000 clones, 70% to 75% of them seen just once. Sequencing used CD4+ T cells from blood buffy coats. Source of these receptors: a human donor in good health.

The CDR3 coding sequence is TGTGCCAGCAGTGGGACTAGCGGGAGGTCCGAGCAGTACTTC. This encodes CASSGTSGRSEQYF. The chain employs TRBV2 and TRBJ2-7, with TRBD2 identical over 14 bases. The CDR3 covers 14 residues. V trimming: 4 bases; J trimming: 6 bases; junction bases outside the gene matches: 2. Germline loops: CDR1 SNHLY, CDR2 FYNNEI.

This clone was seen a handful of times. The chain combines TRBV7-3 with TRBJ1-1; a possible D gene is TRBD1 (6 bases). This CDR3 is 15 amino acids long. In germline, CDR1 is SGHTA, CDR2 FQGTGA. V was trimmed by 5 bases and J by 4 bases, leaving 17 bases between them. The CDR3 bases are TGTGCCAGCAGCGTATCGGGGGGCAAGAGCACTGAAGCTTTCTTT. This codes for CASSVSGGKSTEAFF.

The V call is TRBV9, the J call TRBJ2-7; D possibly corresponds to TRBD2 (6 bases). Germline loops: CDR1 SGDLS, CDR2 YYNGEE. CDR3 length: 15 residues. V dropped 1 base and J dropped 0 bases, with 11 bases sitting between them. Here the CDR3 reads CASSVSGGSSYEQYF. CDR3 DNA sequence: TGTGCCAGCAGCGTATCCGGGGGTAGCTCCTACGAGCAGTACTTC.

The gene calls are TRBV30 and TRBJ2-7; D not resolved. V shed 0 bases and J shed 4 bases, with 16 bases lying between them. The CDR3 sequence is 15 residues long. Germline V lookup: CDR1 GTSNPN, CDR2 SVGIG (reference sequence). The CDR3 DNA reads as TGTGCCTGGAGTGTAGTTGGCCGGAAGGGATACGAGCAGTACTTC. Translation: CAWSVVGRKGYEQYF.

This sequence joins TRBV28 and TRBJ2-5; 9 bases match TRBD2. Germline V gives CDR1 MDHEN, CDR2 SYDVKM. This CDR3 spans 15 amino acids. Trimming at V came to 6 bases and at J to 5 bases, leaving 10 bases not matched to a gene. The DNA for the CDR3 is TGTGCCAGCAGCCGGAGAATAGCGGGAGTGGAGACCCAGTACTTC. This gives the protein CASSRRIAGVETQYF.

The chain employs TRBV10-3 and TRBJ2-1; 9 bases agree with TRBD2. Germline values: CDR1 ENHRY, CDR2 SYGVKD. Germline trimming cut 7 bases from V and 9 bases from J; bases unmatched to any gene: 16. This CDR3 spans 16 amino acids. The CDR3 is CAINRFGTSTPGEQFF. CDR3 nucleotide sequence: TGTGCCATCAATCGGTTCGGGACTAGCACCCCAGGTGAGCAGTTCTTC.

The rearrangement joins TRBV19 to TRBJ1-2, with D unresolved. In germline, CDR1 is LNHDA, CDR2 SQIVND (reference sequence). V lost 5 bases and J 0 bases, leaving 7 bases between the germline ends. This CDR3 spans 13 amino acids. The CDR3 DNA reads as TGTGCCAGTAGTCTAAGGGCTAACTATGGCTACACCTTC. Translation: CASSLRANYGYTF.

This chain uses TRBV2 with TRBJ2-1, with TRBD2 as a possible D gene (6 bases). V dropped 7 bases and J dropped 9 bases, with 16 bases sitting between them. The CDR3 length is 13 residues. CDR1 is SNHLY, CDR2 FYNNEI, per germline. The CDR3 sequence is CASNGRGGLEQFF. The CDR3 DNA reads TGTGCCAGCAACGGGAGAGGTGGACTTGAGCAGTTCTTC.

This chain uses TRBV5-5 with TRBJ1-4; maybe TRBD1 (5 bases). V was pared by 2 bases and J by 2 bases, with 7 bases between. Germline CDR1 reads SGHKS; CDR2 reads YYEKEE (reference sequence). This CDR3 comprises 14 residues. The CDR3 DNA reads as TGTGCCAGCAGCTTCGGGGGGACTAATGAAAAACTGTTTTTT. Translated: CASSFGGTNEKLFF. Full variable domain (missing parts from reference TRBV5-5 and TRBJ1-4): DAGVTQSPTHLIKTRGQQVTLRCSPISGHKSVSWYQQVLGQGPQFIFQYYEKEERGRGNFPDRFSARQFPNYSSELNVNALLLGDSALYLCASSFGGTNEKLFFGSGTQLSVL.

This clone was detected a few times. V gene TRBV6-1 combines with J gene TRBJ1-2; D not certain. With 7 bases removed from V and 0 bases from J, the gap between germline ends came to 9 bases. The CDR3 runs to 13 residues. Germline-derived CDR1 and CDR2 are MNHNS and SASEGT. CDR3 sequence reads: CASTFGANYGYTF. The CDR3 bases are TGTGCCAGCACCTTTGGGGCTAACTATGGCTACACCTTC.

This clone was observed once. The V call is TRBV11-3, the J call TRBJ2-7; 9 nucleotides line up with TRBD2. With V trimmed by 5 bases and J by 5 bases, 7 bases remained unmatched. The CDR3 is made up of 14 amino acids. CDR1 SGHNT and CDR2 YENEEA come from the germline V gene. DNA of the CDR3: TGTGCCAGCAGCCCACCGGGACTAGCCCACGAGCAGTACTTC. This sequence encodes CASSPPGLAHEQYF.

V and J are TRBV28 and TRBJ2-1, with D perhaps assigned TRBD1 or TRBD2 (5 bases each). Looked up from germline, CDR1 is MDHEN and CDR2 is SYDVKM. Trimming pared 5 bases from V and 6 bases from J, leaving 14 bases between. The CDR3 spans 14 residues. In DNA form, the CDR3 reads TGTGCCAGCAGTAAAGGGACGCAGCGCAATGAGCAGTTCTTC. Its protein product is CASSKGTQRNEQFF.

The J gene is TRBJ1-1, the V gene TRBV28, with D hard to call. The germline V and J ends were trimmed by 3 bases and 2 bases, with 7 bases remaining between them. The CDR3 spans 13 residues. Germline V gene sequence: CDR1 MDHEN, CDR2 SYDVKM. The chain's CDR3 is CASSLRQNTEAFF. The DNA for the CDR3 is TGTGCCAGCAGTTTGAGACAAAACACTGAAGCTTTCTTT.

This chain connects TRBV27 to TRBJ2-1, with D perhaps TRBD1 (5 bases). Germline lookup yields CDR1 MNHEY and CDR2 SMNVEV (reference sequence). This CDR3 contains 14 residues. With 8 bases removed from V and 3 bases from J, the gap between germline ends came to 14 bases. CDR3 coding DNA: TGTGCCAGCCACAGGTCCGAAATCTACAATGAGCAGTTCTTC. Translating it yields CASHRSEIYNEQFF.